What follows are 17 T cell receptor beta chains derived from one specimen sequenced in a study of blood T cell repertoires in COVID-19 (TCRdb year 2020). The library was built by means of the immunoSEQ multiplex PCR assay. The clones in this table, taken by TCRdb from immuneACCESS, are in-frame only. Not every clone is retained; where verified, under half of the shortfall comes from an unresolved V gene, and the cause of the rest is unknown. The table for this sample lists tens of thousands of clones; about four fifths of them were counted only once. The top ten clones comprise 9.6% of the sample. The material sequenced was peripheral blood. The receptors stem from a man of 80 years or more with COVID-19, enrolled during active disease.

The chain couples TRBV2 to TRBJ2-7, with TRBD2 matching 7 bases. This CDR3 has 14 amino acids. From germline, CDR1 is SNHLY and CDR2 FYNNEI. Trimming took 7 bases from V and 0 from J; bases not matched to a gene: 6. CDR3 loop: CASTMASGSYEQYF. The CDR3 DNA sequence: TGTGCCAGCACCATGGCTAGCGGCTCCTACGAGCAGTACTTC.

The rearrangement uses TRBV29-1 and TRBJ1-1; D gene uncertain. The germline V gene has CDR1 SQVTM and CDR2 ANQGSEA. CDR3 size: 14 residues. The V and J ends lost 1 base and 1 base respectively, with 10 bases between them. The CDR3 region has the DNA TGCAGCGTTGAAGCGGTTGCAGGGAACACTGAAGCTTTCTTT. It codes for CSVEAVAGNTEAFF.

The chain uses TRBV5-1 and TRBJ2-2, with 10 bases that match TRBD1. This CDR3 is built from 15 residues. Trimming took 0 bases from V and 5 from J; bases not matched to a gene: 1. CDR1 and CDR2 from the germline V gene are SGHRS and YFSETQ. The CDR3 DNA sequence: TGCGCCAGCAGCTTGGGGGACAGGGGAACCGGGGAGCTGTTTTTT. Translated: CASSLGDRGTGELFF.

The chain has TRBV7-2 and TRBJ2-3, with D possibly matching TRBD2 (5 bases). The CDR3 totals 15 residues. V lost 0 bases, J lost 3 bases, and 10 bases lay in between. Germline V gives CDR1 SGHTA, CDR2 FQGNSA. The CDR3 region is CASSLAGVKTDTQYF. The CDR3 DNA reads as TGTGCCAGCAGCTTAGCGGGAGTTAAGACAGATACGCAGTATTTT.

This chain joins TRBV7-8 and TRBJ2-7; 7 nucleotides line up with TRBD1. With V trimmed by 5 bases and J by 2 bases, 12 bases remained unmatched. There are 16 residues in the CDR3. CDR1 SGHVS and CDR2 FQNEAQ come from the germline V gene. The CDR3 spells CASSPGQTRLTYEQYF. The CDR3 DNA sequence: TGTGCCAGCAGCCCGGGACAGACACGTCTAACCTACGAGCAGTACTTC.

This clone was detected a few times. The rearrangement joins TRBV6-2 or TRBV6-3 to TRBJ1-1; no clear D. The CDR3 sequence is 14 residues long. Germline CDR1 and CDR2: MNHEY and SVGEGT. V lost 5 bases and J 6 bases, leaving 16 bases between the germline ends. CDR3 coding DNA: TGTGCCAGCAGTGACCTTCGGGGAACGGCTGAAGCTTTCTTT. Translation: CASSDLRGTAEAFF.

The chain has TRBV6-5 and TRBJ2-1; TRBD2 matches at 9 bases. The CDR3 is made up of 15 amino acids. The V gene end was trimmed by 7 bases and the J gene end by 0 bases; junction bases not matched to a gene: 4. The germline CDR1 and CDR2 sequences are MNHEY and SVGAGI. This CDR3 reads CASKVAGVSYNEQFF. The CDR3 DNA follows: TGTGCCAGCAAGGTAGCGGGGGTCTCCTACAATGAGCAGTTCTTC.

The chain has TRBV9 and TRBJ1-6, with 10 bases lining up with TRBD1. Germline values: CDR1 SGDLS, CDR2 YYNGEE. After removal of 3 bases from V and 10 bases from J, the junction contained 7 bases not matched to a gene. The CDR3 sequence is 15 residues long. The CDR3 DNA sequence: TGTGCCAGCAGCGCGCTGGACAGGGGGAAATCACCCCTCCACTTT. Its protein product is CASSALDRGKSPLHF.

This chain links TRBV7-2 with TRBJ1-5; D is possibly TRBD1 (5 bases). V was pared by 5 bases and J by 5 bases, with 16 bases between. CDR1 is SGHTA and CDR2 is FQGNSA in the germline V gene. This CDR3 is 15 amino acids long. In DNA, the CDR3 is TGTGCCAGCAGCCCGGGGGAGGGGACGTATCAGCCCCAGCATTTT. It translates to CASSPGEGTYQPQHF.

This chain joins TRBV25-1 and TRBJ1-2; 8 bases line up with TRBD1. The CDR3 covers 13 residues. The trim removed 8 bases at V and 8 bases at J, leaving 10 bases unmatched. Germline lookup yields CDR1 MGHDK and CDR2 SYGVNS. The CDR3 loop is CASSWAGGGGYTF. CDR3 coding DNA: TGTGCCAGCTCCTGGGCAGGGGGCGGGGGCTACACCTTC.

The sample holds one count of this clone. The CDR3 is CASSSRALRGTNEKLFF. The CDR3 DNA reads as TGTGCCAGTAGTAGCCGGGCCCTCCGGGGAACTAATGAAAAACTGTTTTTT. The rearrangement joins TRBV19 to TRBJ1-4; no clear D. From germline, CDR1 is LNHDA and CDR2 SQIVND (reference sequence). Trimming took 4 bases from V and 1 from J, leaving 16 bases between them. The CDR3 consists of 17 residues.

The genes are TRBV24-1 and TRBJ2-3; 10 bases fit TRBD2. The CDR3 is made up of 15 amino acids. CDR1 and CDR2 (germline): KGHDR, SFDVKD. V was clipped by 3 bases and J by 5 bases; unmatched bases: 4. In DNA form, the CDR3 reads TGTGCCACCAGTGATCCCCGGACTAGCGGAGATACGCAGTATTTT. It specifies CATSDPRTSGDTQYF.

The chain joins TRBV7-2 to TRBJ1-2; TRBD1 might be the D (6 bases). Germline CDR1 is SGHTA and CDR2 is FQGNSA. Between the trimmed V and J ends, which lost 5 bases and 6 bases, there was a span of 16 bases. CDR3 length: 14 residues. CDR3 loop: CASSLQGSWDGYTF. As DNA, the CDR3 is TGTGCCAGCAGCCTACAGGGTTCGTGGGATGGCTACACCTTC.

This clone was counted between two and nine times. This sequence joins TRBV11-3 and TRBJ1-2; D gene ambiguous. Per the germline V gene, CDR1 is SGHNT and CDR2 is YENEEA. The ends were cut back, 1 base at V and 2 bases at J, with 14 bases in the middle. There are 16 residues in the CDR3. CDR3 DNA: TGTGCCAGCAGCTTAGGGCACAGACGAAGAAACTATGGCTACACCTTC. Its translation: CASSLGHRRRNYGYTF. Based on the CDR3 plus reference TRBV11-3 and TRBJ1-2, the full variable domain is EAGVVQSPRYKIIEKKQPVAFWCNPISGHNTLYWYLQNLGQGPELLIRYENEEAVDDSQLPKDRFSAERLKGVDSTLKIQPAELGDSAVYLCASSLGHRRRNYGYTFGSGTRLTVV.

In its sample, this clone was seen a few times. The rearrangement links TRBV4-3 to TRBJ1-6; 8 bases agree with TRBD1. CDR1 and CDR2 (germline): LGHNA, YSLEER. The V and J ends lost 4 bases and 6 bases, in that order; junction bases with no gene match: 5. CDR3 length: 15 residues. CDR3 region: CASSPRGRGNSPLHF. DNA of the CDR3: TGCGCCAGCAGCCCCAGGGGGCGCGGTAATTCACCCCTCCACTTT.

This chain uses TRBV11-2 with TRBJ2-7; 9 nucleotides align to TRBD1. The CDR3 length is 14 residues. V was pared by 5 bases and J by 2 bases, with 4 bases of the junction left unmatched. Germline V gene data show CDR1 as SGHAT and CDR2 as FQNNGV. The CDR3 DNA follows: TGTGCCAGCAGCCCCCGACAGGGGGCCTACGAGCAGTACGTC. Protein sequence: CASSPRQGAYEQYV.

The genes are TRBV2 and TRBJ1-1, with TRBD1 as a possible D gene (5 bases). Germline CDR1 reads SNHLY; CDR2 reads FYNNEI. The CDR3 runs to 14 residues. V lost 3 bases and J 6 bases, leaving 14 bases between the germline ends. As DNA, the CDR3 is TGTGCCAGCAGTGAGGGGGGTGTTAGCGCTGAAGCTTTCTTT. Translation: CASSEGGVSAEAFF.